This is a list of T cell receptor beta chains from one sample in a study of response to subunit inactivated influenza vaccine. Using its own MiXCR run on the RT-PCR reads, TCRdb lists one record per CDR3 protein. The sample contains 300,000 to 350,000 distinct CDR3 sequences, 20% to 25% of which appear only once. The sequences come from PBMCs from blood, collected 21 months after vaccination. The receptors originated from a man aged 45 to 75 who received an inactivated influenza vaccine. Each CDR3 is given with its conserved first and last residue. Fields, in order: D gene, J gene, V gene, clone size, CDR3 protein, CDR3 DNA. A D gene is named only where the DNA matches it firmly. Clone size is shown for a subset of rows, as once, few, many or a class of expanded clone.

TRBD1	TRBJ2-3	TRBV11-2	.	CASSWPSGGGERNTQYF	TGTGCCAGCAGCTGGCCCTCAGGGGGCGGGGAGAGGAATACGCAGTATTTT
.	TRBJ1-2	TRBV12-3/TRBV12-4	.	CASSLGSSVGYTF	TGTGCCAGCAGTTTAGGGAGCTCGGTAGGCTACACCTTC
.	TRBJ2-3	TRBV6-2/TRBV6-3	few	CASSHREDGTDTQYF	TGTGCCAGCAGCCACAGGGAGGATGGCACAGATACGCAGTATTTT
TRBD1	TRBJ2-7	TRBV5-5	.	CASSSGQAYTYEQYF	TGTGCCAGCAGCTCCGGACAGGCATACACCTACGAGCAGTACTTC
TRBD1	TRBJ1-2	TRBV9	.	CASSVGQGASYGYTF	TGTGCCAGCAGCGTAGGACAGGGGGCATCCTATGGCTACACCTTC
.	TRBJ1-1	TRBV28	few	CASSTGTIPGTEAFF	TGTGCCAGCAGTACCGGGACGATCCCTGGCACTGAAGCTTTCTTT
TRBD2	TRBJ2-7	TRBV12-3/TRBV12-4	once	CASSLGTSEITYEQYF	TGTGCCAGCAGTCTTGGGACTAGCGAGATCACCTACGAGCAGTACTTC
.	TRBJ1-4	TRBV2	.	CASSQQGSPNEKLFF	TGTGCCAGCAGTCAACAGGGTTCGCCTAATGAAAAACTGTTTTTT
.	TRBJ2-1	TRBV28	.	CASSRGAGAPFF	TGTGCCAGCAGTCGGGGGGCAGGCGCCCCGTTCTTC
TRBD1	TRBJ1-6	TRBV4-1	.	CASSQEGQGQNSPLHF	TGCGCCAGCAGCCAAGAGGGACAGGGTCAAAATTCACCCCTCCACTTT
.	TRBJ2-1	TRBV5-1	.	CASSLRGGHEQFF	TGCGCCAGCAGCTTAAGGGGGGGCCATGAGCAGTTCTTC
.	TRBJ1-5	TRBV7-9	few	CASSVPRGPGQPQHF	TGTGCCAGCAGCGTCCCCCGGGGGCCGGGACAGCCCCAGCATTTT
TRBD2	TRBJ2-1	TRBV9	.	CASFLPSGRVHEQFF	TGTGCCAGCTTCCTTCCTAGCGGACGGGTGCATGAGCAGTTCTTC
TRBD2	TRBJ2-1	TRBV10-3	once	CAISESTPGLAGKNEQFF	TGTGCCATCAGTGAGTCAACCCCGGGACTAGCGGGAAAGAATGAGCAGTTCTTC
.	TRBJ1-3	TRBV14	few	CASSQQAGRNTIYF	TGTGCCAGCAGCCAGCAGGCAGGGAGAAACACCATATATTTT
TRBD1	TRBJ1-5	TRBV10-2	.	CASSGRGRWDQPQHF	TGCGCCAGCAGTGGGAGGGGGCGGTGGGATCAGCCCCAGCATTTT
TRBD1	TRBJ1-3	TRBV4-1	few	CASTQTGSGNTIYF	TGCGCCAGCACCCAGACAGGGTCTGGAAACACCATATATTTT
.	TRBJ2-1	TRBV11-3	few	CASSWEWMDEQFF	TGTGCCAGCAGCTGGGAGTGGATGGATGAGCAGTTCTTC
.	TRBJ2-5	TRBV28	.	CATWVGQGETQYF	TGTGCCACATGGGTCGGCCAGGGAGAGACCCAGTACTTC
.	TRBJ1-1	TRBV2	many	CASKVPLGNTEAFF	TGTGCCAGCAAAGTCCCCCTAGGGAACACTGAAGCTTTCTTT
.	TRBJ1-3	TRBV9	.	CASSGGTGGPIYF	TGTGCCAGCAGCGGCGGGACGGGGGGCCCCATATATTTT